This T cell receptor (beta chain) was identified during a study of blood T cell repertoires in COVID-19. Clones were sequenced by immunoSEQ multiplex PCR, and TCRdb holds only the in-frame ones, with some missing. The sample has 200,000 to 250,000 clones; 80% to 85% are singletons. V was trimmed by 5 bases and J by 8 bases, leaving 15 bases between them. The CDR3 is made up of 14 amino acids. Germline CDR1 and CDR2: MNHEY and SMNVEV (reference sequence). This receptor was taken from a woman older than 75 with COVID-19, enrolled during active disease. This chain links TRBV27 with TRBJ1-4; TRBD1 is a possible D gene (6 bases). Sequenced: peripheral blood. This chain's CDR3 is CASSALGAGEKLFF. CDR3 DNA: TGTGCCAGCAGTGCCTTGGGGGCAGGGGAAAAACTGTTTTTT.